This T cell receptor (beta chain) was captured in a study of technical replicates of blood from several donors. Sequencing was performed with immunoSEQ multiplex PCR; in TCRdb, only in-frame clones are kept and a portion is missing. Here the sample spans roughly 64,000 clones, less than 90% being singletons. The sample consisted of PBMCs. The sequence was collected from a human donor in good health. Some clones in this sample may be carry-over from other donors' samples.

The DNA for the CDR3 is TGTGCCAGCAGCGGTCGGCGGGCTGCAGATACGCAGTATTTT. As protein: CASSGRRAADTQYF. This sequence joins TRBV7-2 and TRBJ2-3, with TRBD2 as a possible D gene (5 bases). CDR3 length equals 14 residues. Trimming left V 5 bases short and J 4 bases short, with 13 bases between. In germline, CDR1 is SGHTA, CDR2 FQGNSA.